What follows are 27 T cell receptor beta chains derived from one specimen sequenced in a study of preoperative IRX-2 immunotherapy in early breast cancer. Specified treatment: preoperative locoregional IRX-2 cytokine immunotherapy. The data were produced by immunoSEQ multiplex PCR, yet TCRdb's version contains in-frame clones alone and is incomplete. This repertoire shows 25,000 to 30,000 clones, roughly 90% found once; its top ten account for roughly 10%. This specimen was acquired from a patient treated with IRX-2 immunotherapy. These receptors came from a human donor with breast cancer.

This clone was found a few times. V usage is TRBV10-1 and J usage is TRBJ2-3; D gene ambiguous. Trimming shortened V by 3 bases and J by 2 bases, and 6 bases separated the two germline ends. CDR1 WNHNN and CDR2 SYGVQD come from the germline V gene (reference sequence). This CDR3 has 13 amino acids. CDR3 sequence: CASSEMVTDTQYF. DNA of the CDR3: TGCGCCAGCAGTGAAATGGTCACAGATACGCAGTATTTT.

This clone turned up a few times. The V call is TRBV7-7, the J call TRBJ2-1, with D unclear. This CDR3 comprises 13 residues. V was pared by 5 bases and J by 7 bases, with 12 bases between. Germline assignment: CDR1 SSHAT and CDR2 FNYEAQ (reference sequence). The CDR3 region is CASSLNLGNEQFF. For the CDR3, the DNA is TGTGCCAGCAGCCTAAATCTGGGGAATGAGCAGTTCTTC.

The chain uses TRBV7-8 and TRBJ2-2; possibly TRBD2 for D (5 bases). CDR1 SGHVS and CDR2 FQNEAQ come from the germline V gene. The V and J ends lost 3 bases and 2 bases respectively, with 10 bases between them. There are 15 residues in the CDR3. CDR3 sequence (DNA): TGTGCCAGCAGCTTTCGGGGATTAAACACCGGGGAGCTGTTTTTT. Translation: CASSFRGLNTGELFF.

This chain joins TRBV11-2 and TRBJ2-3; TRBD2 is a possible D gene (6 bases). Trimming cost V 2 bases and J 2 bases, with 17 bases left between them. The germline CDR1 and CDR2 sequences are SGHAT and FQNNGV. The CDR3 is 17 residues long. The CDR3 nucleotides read TGTGCCAGCAGCTTACGGGGAGGCCCCCCAGACACAGATACGCAGTATTTT. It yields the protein CASSLRGGPPDTDTQYF.

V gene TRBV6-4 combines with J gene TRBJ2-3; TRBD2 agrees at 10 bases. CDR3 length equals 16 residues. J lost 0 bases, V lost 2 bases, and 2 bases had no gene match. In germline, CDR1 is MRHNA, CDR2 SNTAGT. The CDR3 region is CASSDKAGGSTDTQYF. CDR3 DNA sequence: TGTGCCAGCAGTGACAAAGCGGGAGGGAGCACAGATACGCAGTATTTT.

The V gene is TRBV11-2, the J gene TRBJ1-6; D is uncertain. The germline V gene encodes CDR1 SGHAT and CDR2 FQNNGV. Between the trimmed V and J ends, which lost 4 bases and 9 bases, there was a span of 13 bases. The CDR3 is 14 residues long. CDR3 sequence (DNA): TGTGCCAGCAGCTCCGGAGAATGGGGTTCACCCCTCCACTTT. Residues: CASSSGEWGSPLHF.

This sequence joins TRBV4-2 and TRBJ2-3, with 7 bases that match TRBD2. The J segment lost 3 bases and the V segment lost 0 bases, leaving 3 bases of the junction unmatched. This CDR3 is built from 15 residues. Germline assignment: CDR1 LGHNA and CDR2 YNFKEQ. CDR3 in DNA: TGTGCCAGCAGCCAAGAGACGGGAGGTACAGATACGCAGTATTTT. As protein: CASSQETGGTDTQYF.

As DNA, the CDR3 is TGTGCCAGCAGCGAGGGGGGCGAGCAGTACTTC. It yields the protein CASSEGGEQYF. The chain combines TRBV9 with TRBJ2-7, with D possibly called TRBD1 or TRBD2 (6 bases each). Germline values: CDR1 SGDLS, CDR2 YYNGEE. This CDR3 contains 11 residues. V was pared by 3 bases and J by 6 bases, with 7 bases between.

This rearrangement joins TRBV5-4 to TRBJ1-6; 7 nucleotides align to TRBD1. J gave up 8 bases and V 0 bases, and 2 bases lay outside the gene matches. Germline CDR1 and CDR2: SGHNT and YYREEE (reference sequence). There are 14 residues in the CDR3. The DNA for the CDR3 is TGTGCCAGCAGCTTGGGGACAGGCCATTCACCCCTCCACTTT. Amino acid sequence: CASSLGTGHSPLHF.

The CDR3 loop reads CASRPDRAQGPQHF. The DNA for the CDR3 is TGTGCCAGCAGGCCCGACAGGGCGCAGGGACCCCAGCATTTT. V is TRBV6-1 and J is TRBJ1-5, with TRBD1 identical over 7 bases. The CDR3 covers 14 residues. Looked up from germline, CDR1 is MNHNS and CDR2 is SASEGT. V was clipped by 6 bases and J by 10 bases; unmatched bases: 12.

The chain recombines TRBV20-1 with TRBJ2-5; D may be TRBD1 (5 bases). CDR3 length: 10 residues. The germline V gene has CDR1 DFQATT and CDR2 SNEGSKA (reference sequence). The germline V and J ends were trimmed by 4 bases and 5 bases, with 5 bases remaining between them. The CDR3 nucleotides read TGCAGTGCTACAGGGGAGACCCAGTACTTC. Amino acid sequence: CSATGETQYF.

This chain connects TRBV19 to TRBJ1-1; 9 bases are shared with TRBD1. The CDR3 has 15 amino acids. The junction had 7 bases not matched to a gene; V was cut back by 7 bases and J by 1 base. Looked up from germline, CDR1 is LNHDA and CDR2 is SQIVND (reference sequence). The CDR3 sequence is CASTEGDRENTEAFF. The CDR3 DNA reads TGTGCCAGTACTGAGGGGGACAGGGAGAACACTGAAGCTTTCTTT. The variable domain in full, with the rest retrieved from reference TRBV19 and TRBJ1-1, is DGGITQSPKYLFRKEGQNVTLSCEQNLNHDAMYWYRQDPGQGLRLIYYSQIVNDFQKGDIAEGYSVSREKKESFPLTVTSAQKNPTAFYLCASTEGDRENTEAFFGQGTRLTVV.

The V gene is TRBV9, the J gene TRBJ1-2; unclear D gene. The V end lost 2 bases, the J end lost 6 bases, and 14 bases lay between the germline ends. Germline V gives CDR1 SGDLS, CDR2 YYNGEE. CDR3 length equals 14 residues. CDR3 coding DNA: TGTGCCAGCAGCGTTAGTTTCCGGTTTGATGGCTACACCTTC. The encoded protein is CASSVSFRFDGYTF.

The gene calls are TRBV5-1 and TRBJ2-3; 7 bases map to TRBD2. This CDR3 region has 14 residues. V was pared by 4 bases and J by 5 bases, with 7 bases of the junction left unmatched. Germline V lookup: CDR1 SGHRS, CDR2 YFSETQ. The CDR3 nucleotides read TGCGCCAGCAGCCCTCGCGGGGGAGGAGATACGCAGTATTTT. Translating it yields CASSPRGGGDTQYF. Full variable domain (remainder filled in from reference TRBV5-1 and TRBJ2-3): KAGVTQTPRYLIKTRGQQVTLSCSPISGHRSVSWYQQTPGQGLQFLFEYFSETQRNKGNFPGRFSGRQFSNSRSEMNVSTLELGDSALYLCASSPRGGGDTQYFGPGTRLTVL.

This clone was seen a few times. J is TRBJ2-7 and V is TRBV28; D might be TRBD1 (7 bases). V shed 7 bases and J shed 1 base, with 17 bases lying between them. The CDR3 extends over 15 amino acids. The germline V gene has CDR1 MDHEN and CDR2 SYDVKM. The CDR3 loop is CASIRGDVQSYEQYF. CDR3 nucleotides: TGTGCCAGCATCAGGGGGGACGTGCAGTCCTACGAGCAGTACTTC.

The CDR3 spells CASSSPREDTEAFF. The CDR3 DNA is TGTGCCAGCAGTTCCCCCAGGGAGGATACTGAAGCTTTCTTT. The gene calls are TRBV6-5 and TRBJ1-1, with D maybe TRBD1 (5 bases). Germline CDR1 reads MNHEY; CDR2 reads SVGAGI. V dropped 4 bases and J dropped 5 bases, with 14 bases sitting between them. The CDR3 contains 14 residues.

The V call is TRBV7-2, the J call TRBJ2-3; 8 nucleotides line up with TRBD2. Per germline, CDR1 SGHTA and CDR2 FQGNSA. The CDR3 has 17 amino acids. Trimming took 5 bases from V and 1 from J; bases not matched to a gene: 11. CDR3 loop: CASSLFPGGRGTDTQYF. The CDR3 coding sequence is TGTGCCAGCAGCCTATTCCCGGGGGGGCGGGGCACAGATACGCAGTATTTT. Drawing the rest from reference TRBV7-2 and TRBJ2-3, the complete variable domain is GAGVSQSPSNKVTEKGKDVELRCDPISGHTALYWYRQSLGQGLEFLIYFQGNSAPDKSGLPSDRFSAERTGGSVSTLTIQRTQQEDSAVYLCASSLFPGGRGTDTQYFGPGTRLTVL.

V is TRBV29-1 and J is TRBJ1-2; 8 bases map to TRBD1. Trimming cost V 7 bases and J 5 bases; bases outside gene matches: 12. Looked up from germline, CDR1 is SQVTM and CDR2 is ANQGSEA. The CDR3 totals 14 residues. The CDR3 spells CSAEAPGQDYGYTF. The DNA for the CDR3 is TGCAGCGCCGAGGCTCCGGGACAGGATTATGGCTACACCTTC. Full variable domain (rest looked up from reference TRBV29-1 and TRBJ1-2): SAVISQKPSRDICQRGTSLTIQCQVDSQVTMMFWYRQQPGQSLTLIATANQGSEATYESGFVIDKFPISRPNLTFSTLTVSNMSPEDSSIYLCSAEAPGQDYGYTFGSGTRLTVV.

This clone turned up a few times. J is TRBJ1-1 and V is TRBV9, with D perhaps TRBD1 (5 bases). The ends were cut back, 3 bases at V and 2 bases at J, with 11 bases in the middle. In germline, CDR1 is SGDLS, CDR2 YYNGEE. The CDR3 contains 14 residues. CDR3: CASSGGGINTEAFF. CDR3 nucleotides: TGTGCCAGCAGCGGTGGGGGAATTAACACTGAAGCTTTCTTT.

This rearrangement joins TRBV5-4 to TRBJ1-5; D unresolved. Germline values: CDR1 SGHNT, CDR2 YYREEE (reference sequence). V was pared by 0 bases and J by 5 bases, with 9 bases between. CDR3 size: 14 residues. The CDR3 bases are TGTGCCAGCAGCTTGGCTGGGAGTTATCAGCCCCAGCATTTT. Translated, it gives CASSLAGSYQPQHF.

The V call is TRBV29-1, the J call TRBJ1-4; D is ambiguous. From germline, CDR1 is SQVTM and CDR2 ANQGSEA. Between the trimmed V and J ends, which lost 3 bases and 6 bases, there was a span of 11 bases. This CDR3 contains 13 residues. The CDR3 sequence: CSVDSGLDEKLFF. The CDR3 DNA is TGCAGCGTTGATAGTGGGCTAGATGAAAAACTGTTTTTT.

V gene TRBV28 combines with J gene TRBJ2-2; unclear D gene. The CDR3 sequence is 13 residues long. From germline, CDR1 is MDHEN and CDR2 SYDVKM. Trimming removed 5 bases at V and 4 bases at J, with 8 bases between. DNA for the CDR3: TGTGCCAGCAGTGCCGGGCCCACCGGGGAGCTGTTTTTT. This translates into CASSAGPTGELFF.

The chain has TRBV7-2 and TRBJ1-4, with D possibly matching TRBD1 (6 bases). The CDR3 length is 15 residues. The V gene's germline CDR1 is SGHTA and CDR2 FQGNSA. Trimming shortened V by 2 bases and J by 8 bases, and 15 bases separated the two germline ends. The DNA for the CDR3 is TGTGCCAGCAGCTTATTGACGGGGGGGCGGGAAAAACTGTTTTTT. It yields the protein CASSLLTGGREKLFF.

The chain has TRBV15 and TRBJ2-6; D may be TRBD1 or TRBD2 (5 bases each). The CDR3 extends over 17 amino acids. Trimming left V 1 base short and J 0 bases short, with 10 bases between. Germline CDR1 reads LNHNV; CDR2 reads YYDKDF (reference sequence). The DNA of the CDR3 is TGTGCCACCAGCAGAGTGGGGACCCTCTCTGGGGCCAACGTCCTGACTTTC. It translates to CATSRVGTLSGANVLTF.

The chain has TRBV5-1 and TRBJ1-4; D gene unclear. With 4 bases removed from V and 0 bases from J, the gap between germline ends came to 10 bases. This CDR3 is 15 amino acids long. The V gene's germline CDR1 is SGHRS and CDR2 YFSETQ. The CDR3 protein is CASSPGSATNEKLFF. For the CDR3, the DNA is TGCGCCAGCAGCCCAGGAAGTGCAACTAATGAAAAACTGTTTTTT.

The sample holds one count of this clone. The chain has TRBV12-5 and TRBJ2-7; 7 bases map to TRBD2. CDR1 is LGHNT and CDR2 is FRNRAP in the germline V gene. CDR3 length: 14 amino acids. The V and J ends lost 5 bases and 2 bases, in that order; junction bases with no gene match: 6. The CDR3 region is CASGPTSATYEQYF. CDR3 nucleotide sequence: TGTGCTAGTGGTCCTACTAGCGCGACCTACGAGCAGTACTTC.

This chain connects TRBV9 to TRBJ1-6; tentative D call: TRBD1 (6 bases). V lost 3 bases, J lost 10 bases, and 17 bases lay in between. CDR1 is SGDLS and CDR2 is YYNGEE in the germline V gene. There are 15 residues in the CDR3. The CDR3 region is CASSAEQGLKSPLHF. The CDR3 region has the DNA TGTGCCAGCAGCGCCGAACAGGGTTTAAAGTCACCCCTCCACTTT.